A selection of T cell receptor beta chains follows, all from one sample in a study of cytomegalovirus exposure and HLA in healthy donors. This table comes from immunoSEQ multiplex PCR, and its TCRdb copy is limited to in-frame clones, with some not included. The sample contains some 130,000 clones, 60% to 85% of which appear only once. Material: PBMCs. The receptors shown here come from a male donor in good health and CMV-seropositive. CDR3s include the opening cysteine and the closing phenylalanine or tryptophan. D genes are given only for firm matches. Size tells how often a clone was seen (once, few, many) or the class of an expanded clone, and some rows leave it out.

clone_size	v_call	cdr3_length	j_call	d_call	cdr3_nt	cdr3_aa
NA	TRBV28	13	TRBJ2-1	NA	TGTGCCAGCACCCTCCCGACAAACAATGAGCAGTTCTTC	CASTLPTNNEQFF
NA	TRBV11-3	18	TRBJ1-5	TRBD1	TGTGCCAGCAGCTCGGGACAGGGGCCGGATGGCAGCAATCAGCCCCAGCATTTT	CASSSGQGPDGSNQPQHF
NA	TRBV5-4	18	TRBJ2-4	TRBD2	TGTGCCAGCAGCCGCGGGGGTAGCGGGACTCTAGCCAAAAACATTCAGTACTTC	CASSRGGSGTLAKNIQYF
NA	TRBV6-6	15	TRBJ2-5	TRBD1	TGTGCCAGCAGTTATTTTAGGGGGCTAAGGGAGACCCAGTACTTC	CASSYFRGLRETQYF
NA	TRBV4-2	13	TRBJ1-3	NA	TGTGCCAGCAGCCCCAGGGGTGGAAACACCATATATTTT	CASSPRGGNTIYF
NA	TRBV28	16	TRBJ2-2	TRBD1	TGTGCCAGCACACCATCGGGGACAGGGAACACCGGGGAGCTGTTTTTT	CASTPSGTGNTGELFF
NA	TRBV19	15	TRBJ2-1	TRBD2	TGTGCCAGTAGTATAGCGGGGGGGCCCTACAATGAGCAGTTCTTC	CASSIAGGPYNEQFF
NA	TRBV28	17	TRBJ1-5	TRBD1	TGTGCCAGCAGTAGACAGGGCCTCTCCTATAGCAATCAGCCCCAGCATTTT	CASSRQGLSYSNQPQHF
NA	TRBV7-9	19	TRBJ2-2	NA	TGTGCCAGCAGCAAGCTTAGTGGCCCCGCAGGGGAAGCGTTCGGGGAGCTGTTTTTT	CASSKLSGPAGEAFGELFF
NA	TRBV7-3	12	TRBJ2-1	NA	TGTGCCAGCAGCTCCCAGCAGGGTGAGCAGTTCTTC	CASSSQQGEQFF
NA	TRBV6-5	15	TRBJ2-7	TRBD2	TGTGCCAGCAGTCACGGGGCGGGAGGTGGCTACGAGCAGTACTTC	CASSHGAGGGYEQYF
few	TRBV4-2	16	TRBJ2-5	TRBD2	TGTGCCAGCAGCCAAGGGAACGGGGGGGCCTTGGAGACCCAGTACTTC	CASSQGNGGALETQYF
NA	TRBV4-1	14	TRBJ2-2	TRBD1	TGCGCCAGCAGCCAGGGGGACAGGGCCGGGGAGCTGTTTTTT	CASSQGDRAGELFF
once	TRBV11-2	16	TRBJ1-1	NA	TGTGCCAGCAGCCCCCGAGCGGCCCCAATGAACACTGAAGCTTTCTTT	CASSPRAAPMNTEAFF
NA	TRBV6-5	14	TRBJ1-1	TRBD1	TGTGCCAGCAGTCCTCAGGGGGGTCTCACTGAAGCTTTCTTT	CASSPQGGLTEAFF
NA	TRBV6-5	16	TRBJ2-3	TRBD2	TGTGCCAGCAGTTACCGCGGGAGCGGGGACACAGATACGCAGTATTTT	CASSYRGSGDTDTQYF
NA	TRBV5-4	15	TRBJ2-3	TRBD2	TGTGCCAGCAGCGTACCGGGACTAGCAACAGATACGCAGTATTTT	CASSVPGLATDTQYF
few	TRBV6-5	15	TRBJ2-5	NA	TGTGCCAGCAGTTACTCGGGGGACAACCAAGAGACCCAGTACTTC	CASSYSGDNQETQYF
NA	TRBV7-9	15	TRBJ1-2	TRBD1	TGTGCCAGCAGCCCGGGCCGGGACAGGGACTATGGCTACACCTTC	CASSPGRDRDYGYTF
NA	TRBV7-3	15	TRBJ2-3	NA	TGTGCCAGCAGCCTCTCAGGCGCGATTACAGATACGCAGTATTTT	CASSLSGAITDTQYF
NA	TRBV11-2	13	TRBJ2-5	TRBD2	TGTGCCAGCAGCTCGACTAGCGGGAGGCCCCAGTACTTC	CASSSTSGRPQYF
NA	TRBV19	14	TRBJ1-5	TRBD1	TGTGCCAGTACCTGGGACAGCCTCAATCAGCCCCAGCATTTT	CASTWDSLNQPQHF
once	TRBV5-6	12	TRBJ2-7	TRBD2	TGTGCCAGCAGCTTGACTAGCGACGAGCAGTACTTC	CASSLTSDEQYF
NA	TRBV28	11	TRBJ2-1	NA	TGTGCCAGCAGTTTGGGGAGGGAGCAGTTCTTC	CASSLGREQFF
once	TRBV4-1	17	TRBJ2-1	TRBD2	TGCGCCAGCAGCCAAACACTAGCGGGGGTCCCCTACAATGAGCAGTTCTTC	CASSQTLAGVPYNEQFF
NA	TRBV29-1	19	TRBJ2-3	NA	TGCAGCGTTGACCCCGGGACAGGGAATAAGGCGGGAGGATTGGATACGCAGTATTTT	CSVDPGTGNKAGGLDTQYF
NA	TRBV5-6	15	TRBJ2-7	NA	TGTGCCAGCAGCTTGGACAGGGAGATCTCCTACGAGCAGTACTTC	CASSLDREISYEQYF
NA	TRBV7-6	16	TRBJ2-2	TRBD2	TGTGCCAGCAGCTTTTCTAGCGGTCCGAACACCGGGGAGCTGTTTTTT	CASSFSSGPNTGELFF
NA	TRBV27	14	TRBJ1-1	NA	TGTGCCAGCAGCCCCCGGGGAATGAACACTGAAGCTTTCTTT	CASSPRGMNTEAFF
NA	TRBV6-5	12	TRBJ2-3	NA	TGTGCCAGCACCCACGAGGGAGATACGCAGTATTTT	CASTHEGDTQYF
NA	TRBV7-2	15	TRBJ1-1	TRBD1	TGTGCCAGCAGTCTTTCGACAGGGCAGAACACTGAAGCTTTCTTT	CASSLSTGQNTEAFF
NA	TRBV11-2	15	TRBJ2-7	NA	TGTGCCAGCAGCTTAGTAGGGACTTACGACTACGAGCAGTACTTC	CASSLVGTYDYEQYF
NA	TRBV10-3	13	TRBJ2-7	TRBD1	TGTGCCATCAGGCCGGGACAGTCCTACGAGCAGTACTTC	CAIRPGQSYEQYF
NA	TRBV2	14	TRBJ1-4	NA	TGTGCCAGCAGTGAATTCGCAGGGCTCGAAAAACTGTTTTTT	CASSEFAGLEKLFF
NA	TRBV19	15	TRBJ2-3	TRBD2	TGTGCCAGTAAGGTTTTCGCGGGAGCTGGAGATACGCAGTATTTT	CASKVFAGAGDTQYF
NA	TRBV4-1	16	TRBJ2-1	TRBD2	TGCGCCAGCAGCCCCGGGACTAGCGGGATCAACAATGAGCAGTTCTTC	CASSPGTSGINNEQFF
NA	TRBV6-5	14	TRBJ2-7	TRBD2	TGTGCCAGCAGTTATGGACTAGCGGGGGACGAGCAGTACTTC	CASSYGLAGDEQYF
once	TRBV5-1	15	TRBJ2-7	TRBD1	TGCGCCAGCAGCCCCCCACCCAGGGGGAAGCACGAGCAGTACTTC	CASSPPPRGKHEQYF
NA	TRBV5-1	15	TRBJ2-1	TRBD2	TGCGCCAGCAGCTTGGCGGCTAGCGGGGCCGATGAGCAGTTCTTC	CASSLAASGADEQFF
NA	TRBV7-2	13	TRBJ2-7	NA	TGTGCCAGCAGCTTAGCACACTCCTACGAGCAGTACTTC	CASSLAHSYEQYF
NA	TRBV4-2	16	TRBJ2-6	TRBD2	TGTGCCAGCAGCCAAGATTCGGGAGGGGGGGCCAACGTCCTGACTTTC	CASSQDSGGGANVLTF
NA	TRBV7-9	17	TRBJ2-3	TRBD2	TGTGCCAGCAGCTTTTCGGCGGGGGGGCCATTTGGAGATACGCAGTATTTT	CASSFSAGGPFGDTQYF
NA	TRBV2	12	TRBJ2-5	NA	TGTGCCGTCCCCGGGTCCCAAGAGACCCAGTACTTC	CAVPGSQETQYF
NA	TRBV11-3	14	TRBJ2-1	TRBD1	TGTGCCAGCAGCGAACAGGGGGCAATGGATGAGCAGTTCTTC	CASSEQGAMDEQFF
NA	TRBV7-3	15	TRBJ2-2	TRBD2	TGTGCCAGCAGTTTTAGCGGGAGTGGCACCGGGGAGCTGTTTTTT	CASSFSGSGTGELFF
NA	TRBV28	12	TRBJ1-1	NA	TGTGCCAGCAGTCTAGGGGTAACTGAAGCTTTCTTT	CASSLGVTEAFF
few	TRBV7-3	13	TRBJ1-3	NA	TGTGCCAGCAGCTTAATCGGGGGGGACACCATATATTTT	CASSLIGGDTIYF
once	TRBV4-1	15	TRBJ2-1	NA	TGCGCCAGCAGCGAACGGTTCAGGGTGACGGATGAGCAGTTCTTC	CASSERFRVTDEQFF
NA	TRBV4-2	16	TRBJ2-1	TRBD2	TGTGCCAGCAGCCCCGGACTAGCGGGAGTGCACAATGAGCAGTTCTTC	CASSPGLAGVHNEQFF
NA	TRBV5-6	17	TRBJ2-7	TRBD1	TGTGCCAGCAGCTTCGATTCCTCGGGACAGGGGGGCTGGGGGCAGTACTTC	CASSFDSSGQGGWGQYF
once	TRBV4-1	15	TRBJ1-2	NA	TGCGCCAGCAGCTTCCTCAACGGTGGTGACTATGGCTACACCTTC	CASSFLNGGDYGYTF
NA	TRBV2	16	TRBJ2-7	NA	TGTGCCAGCAGTGAGGTTGAGGGGGAAAGCTCCTACGAGCAGTACTTC	CASSEVEGESSYEQYF
NA	TRBV18	12	TRBJ2-7	NA	TGTGCCAGCTCACCACTAGCCTACGAGCAGTACTTC	CASSPLAYEQYF
NA	TRBV6-1	16	TRBJ2-5	NA	TGTGCCAGCAGTGATACCATCGTGGACAGCCAAGAGACCCAGTACTTC	CASSDTIVDSQETQYF
NA	TRBV7-2	14	TRBJ2-7	NA	TGTGCCAGCAGCACCGGGAGACTCCCTGACGAGCAGTACTTC	CASSTGRLPDEQYF
NA	TRBV7-9	13	TRBJ2-3	NA	TGTGCCAGCAGCTGGAAACAGGTGGATACGCAGTATTTT	CASSWKQVDTQYF
NA	TRBV6-1	13	TRBJ2-2	NA	TGTGCCAGCAGTTCCAGATGGACCGGGGAGCTGTTTTTT	CASSSRWTGELFF
NA	TRBV28	14	TRBJ2-7	TRBD1	TGTGCCAGCAGTTTGTGGCACAGGGGCTACGAGCAGTACTTC	CASSLWHRGYEQYF
NA	TRBV7-2	16	TRBJ2-5	TRBD2	TGTGCCAGCAGCTTAGCGTACCTAGCGGGAGCGGAGACCCAGTACTTC	CASSLAYLAGAETQYF